The clone carrying this TCR beta chain was picked up a small number of times. Its antigen is unknown. These data originate in a study of read filtering for tumor transcriptome and immune sequencing. Molecular barcoded adaptors covering alpha/delta and beta/gamma chains were used on 400 to 450 ng RNA. A single record per CDR3 protein comes from TCRdb applying MiXCR to the reads. The data show about 90,000 distinct CDR3 sequences, 9% to 15% seen once. The length of the CDR3 is 14 residues. With 6 bases removed from V and 0 bases from J, the gap between germline ends came to 11 bases. Points from the study as a whole: The CD138-negative fraction was mixed bone marrow immune cells, not pure T cells. Single-read clonotypes: approximately 87% of IR-seq clonotypes (around 3.5% of reads), roughly 70% of RNA-seq clonotypes (roughly 49% of reads).

The material sequenced was a population of CD138-negative cells sorted from bone marrow. The rearrangement links TRBV12-3 or TRBV12-4 to TRBJ1-1; tentative D call: TRBD1 (6 bases). The clonotype was recovered from a donor aged 40 or older with multiple myeloma. As DNA, the CDR3 is TGTGCCAGCAGGCACAGGGCTTTGAACACTGAAGCTTTCTTT. Protein sequence: CASRHRALNTEAFF.